This entry describes one T cell receptor (beta chain). The data were obtained in a study of blood T cell repertoires in COVID-19. Clones were sequenced by immunoSEQ multiplex PCR, and TCRdb holds only the in-frame ones, with some missing. This table holds about 110,000 clones, around 83% found once. Unmatched junction bases numbered 7, after V lost 3 bases and J lost 3 bases. Germline V lookup: CDR1 SEHNR, CDR2 FQNEAQ (reference sequence). This CDR3 has 17 amino acids. This sequence originates from an elderly woman with active or convalescent COVID-19. The sequencing input was peripheral blood. The chain recombines TRBV7-9 with TRBJ2-7; 14 positions match TRBD2. DNA of the CDR3: TGTGCCAGCAGCTTCTTCCCAGGGACTAGCGGGAGCTACGAGCAGTACTTC. Translating gives CASSFFPGTSGSYEQYF.